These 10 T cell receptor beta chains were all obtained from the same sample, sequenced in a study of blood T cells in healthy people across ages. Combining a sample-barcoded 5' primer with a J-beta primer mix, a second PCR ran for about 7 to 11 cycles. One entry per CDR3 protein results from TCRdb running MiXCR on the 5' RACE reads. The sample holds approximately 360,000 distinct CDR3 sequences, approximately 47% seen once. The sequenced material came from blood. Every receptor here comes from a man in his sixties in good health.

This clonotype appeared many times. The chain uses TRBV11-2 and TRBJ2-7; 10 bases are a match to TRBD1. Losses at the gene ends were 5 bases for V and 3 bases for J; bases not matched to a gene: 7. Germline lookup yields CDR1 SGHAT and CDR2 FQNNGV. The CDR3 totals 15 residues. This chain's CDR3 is CASSQSGTGVYEQYF. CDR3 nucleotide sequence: TGTGCCAGCAGCCAAAGCGGGACAGGGGTCTACGAGCAGTACTTC.

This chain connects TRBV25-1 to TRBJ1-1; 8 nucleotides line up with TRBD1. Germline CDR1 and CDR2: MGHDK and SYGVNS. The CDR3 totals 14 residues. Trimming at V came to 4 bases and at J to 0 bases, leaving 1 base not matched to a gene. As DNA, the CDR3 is TGTGCCAGCAGTGCAGGGGGCTTGAACACTGAAGCTTTCTTT. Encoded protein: CASSAGGLNTEAFF.

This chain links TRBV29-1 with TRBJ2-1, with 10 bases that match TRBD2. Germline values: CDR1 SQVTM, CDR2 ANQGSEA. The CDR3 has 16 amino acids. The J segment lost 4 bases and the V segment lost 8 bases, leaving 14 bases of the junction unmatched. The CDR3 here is CSIRTSGGSSYNEQFF. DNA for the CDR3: TGCAGCATACGGACTAGCGGAGGCTCTTCTTACAATGAGCAGTTCTTC.

The CDR3 here is CASRVTGQHYEQFF. The CDR3 nucleotides read TGTGCCAGCAGGGTAACGGGACAACACTATGAGCAGTTCTTC. The chain uses TRBV6-2 or TRBV6-3 and TRBJ2-1, with D perhaps TRBD1 (6 bases). The CDR3 totals 14 residues. Germline values: CDR1 MNHEY, CDR2 SVGEGT. The V end was cut by 6 bases, the J end by 8 bases, with 17 bases between.

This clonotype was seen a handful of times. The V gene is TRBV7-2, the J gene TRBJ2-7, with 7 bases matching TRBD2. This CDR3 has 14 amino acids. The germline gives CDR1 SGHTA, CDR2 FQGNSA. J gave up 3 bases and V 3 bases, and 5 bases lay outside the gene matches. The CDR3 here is CASSFASGYYEQYF. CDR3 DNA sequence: TGTGCCAGCAGCTTCGCTAGCGGATACTACGAGCAGTACTTC.

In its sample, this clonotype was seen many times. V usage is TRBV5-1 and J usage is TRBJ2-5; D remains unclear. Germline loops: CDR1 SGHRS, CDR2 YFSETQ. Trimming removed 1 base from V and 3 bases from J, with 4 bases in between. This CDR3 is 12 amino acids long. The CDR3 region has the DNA TGCGCCAGCAGCTTGCCCGAAGAGACCCAGTACTTC. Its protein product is CASSLPEETQYF.

The CDR3 loop reads CASSLVVGAETQFF. CDR3 nucleotide sequence: TGTGCCAGCAGCTTAGTGGTGGGTGCTGAGACCCAGTTCTTC. The rearrangement links TRBV7-2 to TRBJ2-1; D is unresolved. This CDR3 contains 14 residues. The germline CDR1 and CDR2 sequences are SGHTA and FQGNSA. V was shortened by 1 base and J by 13 bases, with 17 bases between the two germline ends.

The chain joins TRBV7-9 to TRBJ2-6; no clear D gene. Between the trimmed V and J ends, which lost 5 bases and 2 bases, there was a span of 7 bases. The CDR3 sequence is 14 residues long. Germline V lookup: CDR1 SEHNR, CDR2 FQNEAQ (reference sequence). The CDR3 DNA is TGTGCCAGCAGCGCATCTCCTGGGGCCAACGTCCTGACTTTC. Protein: CASSASPGANVLTF.

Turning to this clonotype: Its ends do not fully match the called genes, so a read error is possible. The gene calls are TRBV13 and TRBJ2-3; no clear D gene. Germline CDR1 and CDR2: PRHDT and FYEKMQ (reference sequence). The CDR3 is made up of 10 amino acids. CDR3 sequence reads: CASSIDTQYF. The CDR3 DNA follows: TGTGCCAGCAGCATAGATACGCAGTATTTT.

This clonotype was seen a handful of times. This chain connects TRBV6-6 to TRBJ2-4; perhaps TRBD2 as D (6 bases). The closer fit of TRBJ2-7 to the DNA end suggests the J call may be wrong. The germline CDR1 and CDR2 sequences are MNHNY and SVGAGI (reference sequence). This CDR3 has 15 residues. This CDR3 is CASTPWRGASYEQYF. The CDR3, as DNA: TGTGCCAGCACCCCATGGCGGGGCGCGAGCTACGAGCAGTACTTC.